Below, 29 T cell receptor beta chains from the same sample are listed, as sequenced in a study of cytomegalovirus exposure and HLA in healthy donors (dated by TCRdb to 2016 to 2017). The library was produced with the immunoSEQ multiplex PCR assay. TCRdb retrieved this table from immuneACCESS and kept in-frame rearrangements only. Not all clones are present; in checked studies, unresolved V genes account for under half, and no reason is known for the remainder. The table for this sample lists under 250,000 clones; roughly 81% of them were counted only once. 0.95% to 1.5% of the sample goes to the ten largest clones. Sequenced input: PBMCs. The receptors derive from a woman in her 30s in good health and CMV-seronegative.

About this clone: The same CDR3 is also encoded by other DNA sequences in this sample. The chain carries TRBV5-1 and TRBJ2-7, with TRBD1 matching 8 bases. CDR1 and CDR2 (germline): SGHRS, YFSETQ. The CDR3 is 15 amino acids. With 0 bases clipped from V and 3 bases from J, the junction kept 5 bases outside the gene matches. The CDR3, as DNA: TGCGCCAGCAGCTTGGGAGGACAGGGTCTCTACGAGCAGTACTTC. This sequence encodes CASSLGGQGLYEQYF.

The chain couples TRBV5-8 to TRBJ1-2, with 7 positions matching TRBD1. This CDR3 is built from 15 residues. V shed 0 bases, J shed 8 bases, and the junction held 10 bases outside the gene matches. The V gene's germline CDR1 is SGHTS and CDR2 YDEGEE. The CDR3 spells CASSLAEGAVLGYTF. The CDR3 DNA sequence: TGTGCCAGCAGCTTGGCGGAGGGGGCGGTCCTGGGCTACACCTTC.

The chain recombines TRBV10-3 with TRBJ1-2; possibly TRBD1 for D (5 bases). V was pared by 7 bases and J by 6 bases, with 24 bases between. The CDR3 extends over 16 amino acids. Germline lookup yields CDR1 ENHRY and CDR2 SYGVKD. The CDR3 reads CAINPGTGRAGNGYTF. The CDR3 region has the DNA TGTGCCATCAATCCCGGTACAGGTCGCGCAGGGAATGGCTACACCTTC.

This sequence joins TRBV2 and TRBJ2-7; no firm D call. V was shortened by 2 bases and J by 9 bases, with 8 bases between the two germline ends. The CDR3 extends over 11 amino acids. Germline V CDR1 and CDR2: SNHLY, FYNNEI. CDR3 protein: CASSESFGQYF. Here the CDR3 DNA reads TGTGCCAGCAGTGAATCTTTCGGGCAGTACTTC.

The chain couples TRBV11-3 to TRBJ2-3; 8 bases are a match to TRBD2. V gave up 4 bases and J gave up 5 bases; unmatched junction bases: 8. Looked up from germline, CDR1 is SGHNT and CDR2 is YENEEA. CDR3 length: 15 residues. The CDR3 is CASSSYSGGVDTQYF. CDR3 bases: TGTGCCAGCAGCTCTTACAGCGGGGGAGTAGATACGCAGTATTTT.

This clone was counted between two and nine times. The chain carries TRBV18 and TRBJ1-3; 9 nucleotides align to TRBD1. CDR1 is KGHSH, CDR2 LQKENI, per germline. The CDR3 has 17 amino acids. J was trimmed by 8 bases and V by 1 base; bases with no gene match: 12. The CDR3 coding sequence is TGTGCCAGCTCACCACAGTGGGGACAGGGAAATACAGACACCATATATTTT. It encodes CASSPQWGQGNTDTIYF.

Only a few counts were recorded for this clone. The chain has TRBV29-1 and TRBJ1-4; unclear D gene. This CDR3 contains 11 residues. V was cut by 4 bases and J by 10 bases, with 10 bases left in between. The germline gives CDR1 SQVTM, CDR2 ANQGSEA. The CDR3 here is CSVGLSGKLFF. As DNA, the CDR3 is TGCAGCGTTGGTCTGTCCGGAAAACTGTTTTTT.

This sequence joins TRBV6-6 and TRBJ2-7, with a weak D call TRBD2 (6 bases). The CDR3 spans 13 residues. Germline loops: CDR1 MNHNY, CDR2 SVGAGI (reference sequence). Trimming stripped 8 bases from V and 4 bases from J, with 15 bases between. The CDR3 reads CASQLSRGYEQYF. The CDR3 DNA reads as TGTGCCAGCCAGTTAAGCCGGGGGTACGAGCAGTACTTC.

The CDR3 loop is CASSQSGTDDEKLFF. The CDR3, as DNA: TGCGCCAGCAGCCAATCTGGGACAGACGATGAAAAACTGTTTTTT. V gene TRBV4-1 combines with J gene TRBJ1-4, with 7 bases aligning to TRBD1. The V gene's germline CDR1 is MGHRA and CDR2 YSYEKL. Trimming removed 2 bases from V and 6 bases from J; junction bases left unmatched: 6. The CDR3 runs to 15 residues.

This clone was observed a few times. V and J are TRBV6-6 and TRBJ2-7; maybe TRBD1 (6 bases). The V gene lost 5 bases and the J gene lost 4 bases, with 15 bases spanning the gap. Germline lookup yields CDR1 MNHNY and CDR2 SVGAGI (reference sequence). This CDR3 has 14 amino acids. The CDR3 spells CASSKGVREYEQYF. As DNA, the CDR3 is TGTGCCAGCAGTAAGGGGGTTCGGGAATACGAGCAGTACTTC.

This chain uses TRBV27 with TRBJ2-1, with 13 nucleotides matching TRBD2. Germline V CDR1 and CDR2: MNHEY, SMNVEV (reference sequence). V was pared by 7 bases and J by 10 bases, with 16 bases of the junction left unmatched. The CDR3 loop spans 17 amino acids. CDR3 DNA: TGTGCCAGCACCCGGGGAGACGGACTAGCGGGAGCAGGGGAGCAGTTCTTC. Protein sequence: CASTRGDGLAGAGEQFF.

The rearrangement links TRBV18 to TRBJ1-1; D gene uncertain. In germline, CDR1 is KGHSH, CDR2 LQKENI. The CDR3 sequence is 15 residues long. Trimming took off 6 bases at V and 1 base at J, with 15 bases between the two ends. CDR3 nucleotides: TGTGCCAGCTCCCTCCTTGGCAACCCGAACACTGAAGCTTTCTTT. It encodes CASSLLGNPNTEAFF.

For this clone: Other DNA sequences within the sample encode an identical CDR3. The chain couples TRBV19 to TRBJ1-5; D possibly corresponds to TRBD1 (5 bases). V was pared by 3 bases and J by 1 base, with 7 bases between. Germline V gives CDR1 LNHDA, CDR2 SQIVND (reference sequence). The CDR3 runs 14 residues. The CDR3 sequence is CASSIAGSNQPQHF. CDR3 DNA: TGTGCCAGTAGTATTGCAGGGAGCAATCAGCCCCAGCATTTT.

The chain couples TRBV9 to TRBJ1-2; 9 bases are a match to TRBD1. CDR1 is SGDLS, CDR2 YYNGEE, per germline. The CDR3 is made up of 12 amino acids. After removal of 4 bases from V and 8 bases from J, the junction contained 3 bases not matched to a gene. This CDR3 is CASSRTGDGYTF. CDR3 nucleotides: TGTGCCAGCAGCCGGACAGGGGACGGCTACACCTTC.

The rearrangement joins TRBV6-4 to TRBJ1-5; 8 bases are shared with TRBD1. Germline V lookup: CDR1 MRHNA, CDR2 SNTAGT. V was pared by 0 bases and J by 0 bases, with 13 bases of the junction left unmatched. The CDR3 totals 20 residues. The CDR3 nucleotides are TGTGCCAGCAGTGACTCAGGGGGCGGACAGGGTCTGGGTAGCAATCAGCCCCAGCATTTT. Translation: CASSDSGGGQGLGSNQPQHF.

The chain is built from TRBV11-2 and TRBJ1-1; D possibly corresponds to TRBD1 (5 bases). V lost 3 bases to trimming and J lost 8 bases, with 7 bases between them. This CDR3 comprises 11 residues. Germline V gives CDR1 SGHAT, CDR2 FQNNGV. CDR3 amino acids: CASSLEGEAFF. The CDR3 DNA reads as TGTGCCAGCAGCTTGGAGGGGGAAGCTTTCTTT.

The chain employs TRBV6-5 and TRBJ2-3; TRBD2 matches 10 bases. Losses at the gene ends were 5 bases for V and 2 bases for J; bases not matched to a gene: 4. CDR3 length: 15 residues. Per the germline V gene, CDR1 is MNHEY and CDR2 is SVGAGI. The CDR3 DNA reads TGTGCCAGCAGTGCCACTAGCGGGAACACAGATACGCAGTATTTT. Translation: CASSATSGNTDTQYF.

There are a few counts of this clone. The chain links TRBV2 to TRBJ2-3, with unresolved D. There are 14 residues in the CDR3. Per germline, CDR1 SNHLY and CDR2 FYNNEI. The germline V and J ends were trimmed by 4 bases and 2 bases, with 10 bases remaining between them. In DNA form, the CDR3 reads TGTGCCAGCAGTGTCCGGCAGGCCACAGATACGCAGTATTTT. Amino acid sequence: CASSVRQATDTQYF.

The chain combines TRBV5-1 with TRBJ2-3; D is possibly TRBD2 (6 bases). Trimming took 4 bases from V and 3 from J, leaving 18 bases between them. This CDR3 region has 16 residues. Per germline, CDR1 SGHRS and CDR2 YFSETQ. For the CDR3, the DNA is TGCGCCAGCAGCGCCTCGACTAGTTCGGGGACAGATACGCAGTATTTT. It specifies CASSASTSSGTDTQYF.

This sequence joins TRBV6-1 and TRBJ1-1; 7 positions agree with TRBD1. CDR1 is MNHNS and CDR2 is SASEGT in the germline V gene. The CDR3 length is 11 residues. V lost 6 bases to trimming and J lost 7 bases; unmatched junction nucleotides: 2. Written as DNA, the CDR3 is TGTGCCAGCAGCGGGACAGTTGAAGCTTTCTTT. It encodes CASSGTVEAFF.

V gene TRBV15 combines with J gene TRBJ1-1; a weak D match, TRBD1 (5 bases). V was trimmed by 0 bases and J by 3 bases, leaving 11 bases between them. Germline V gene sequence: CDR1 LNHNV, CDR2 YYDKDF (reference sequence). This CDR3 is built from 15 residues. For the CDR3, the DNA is TGTGCCACCAGCAGAGATCTCACGGGGGACACTGAAGCTTTCTTT. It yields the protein CATSRDLTGDTEAFF.

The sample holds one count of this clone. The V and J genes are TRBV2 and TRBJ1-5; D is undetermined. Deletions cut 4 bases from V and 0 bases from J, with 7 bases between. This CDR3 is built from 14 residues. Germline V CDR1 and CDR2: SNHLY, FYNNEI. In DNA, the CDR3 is TGTGCCAGCAGTGGAGGGTATAGCAATCAGCCCCAGCATTTT. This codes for CASSGGYSNQPQHF.

The CDR3 sequence is CASSKTSTPYTEAFF. The DNA for the CDR3 is TGTGCCAGCAGTAAGACATCTACACCTTACACTGAAGCTTTCTTT. This sequence joins TRBV9 and TRBJ1-1; D gene ambiguous. Trimming shortened V by 5 bases and J by 3 bases, and 17 bases separated the two germline ends. CDR1 is SGDLS and CDR2 is YYNGEE in the germline V gene. The CDR3 length is 15 residues. Complete variable domain (other parts from reference TRBV9 and TRBJ1-1): DSGVTQTPKHLITATGQRVTLRCSPRSGDLSVYWYQQSLDQGLQFLIQYYNGEERAKGNILERFSAQQFPDLHSELNLSSLELGDSALYFCASSKTSTPYTEAFFGQGTRLTVV.

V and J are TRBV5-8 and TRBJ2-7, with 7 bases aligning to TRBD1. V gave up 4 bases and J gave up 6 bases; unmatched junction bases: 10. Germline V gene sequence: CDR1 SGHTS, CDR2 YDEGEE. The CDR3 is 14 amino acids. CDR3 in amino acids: CASSVDRVLGEQYF. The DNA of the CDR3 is TGTGCCAGCAGCGTAGACAGGGTTCTGGGCGAGCAGTACTTC.

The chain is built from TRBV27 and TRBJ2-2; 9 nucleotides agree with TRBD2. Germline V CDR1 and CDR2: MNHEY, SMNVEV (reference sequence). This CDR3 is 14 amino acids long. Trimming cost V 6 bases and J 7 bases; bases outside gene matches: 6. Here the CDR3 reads CASRQGLAGGELFF. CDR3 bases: TGTGCCAGCAGACAGGGACTAGCCGGCGGGGAGCTGTTTTTT.

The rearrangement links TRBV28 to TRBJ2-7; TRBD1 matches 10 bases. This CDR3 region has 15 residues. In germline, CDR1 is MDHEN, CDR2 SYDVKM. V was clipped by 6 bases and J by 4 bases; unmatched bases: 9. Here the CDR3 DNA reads TGTGCCAGCAGAGGTTTGGACAGGGGGAGGTACGAGCAGTACTTC. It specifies CASRGLDRGRYEQYF.

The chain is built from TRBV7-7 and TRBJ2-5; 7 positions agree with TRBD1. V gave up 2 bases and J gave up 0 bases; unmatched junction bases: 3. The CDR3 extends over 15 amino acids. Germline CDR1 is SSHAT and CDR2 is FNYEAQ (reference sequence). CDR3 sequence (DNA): TGTGCCAGCAGCTTAAACAGGGGCCACCAAGAGACCCAGTACTTC. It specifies CASSLNRGHQETQYF.

The CDR3 DNA follows: TGTGCCACCAGCAGCGGCGGGGTGCGGACATACAATCAGCCCCAGCATTTT. Translation gives CATSSGGVRTYNQPQHF. This rearrangement joins TRBV15 to TRBJ1-5, with D perhaps matching TRBD1 (5 bases). Germline V CDR1 and CDR2: LNHNV, YYDKDF (reference sequence). The CDR3 runs to 17 residues. With 3 bases removed from V and 3 bases from J, the gap between germline ends came to 18 bases. The whole variable domain, remainder taken from reference TRBV15 and TRBJ1-5, is DAMVIQNPRYQVTQFGKPVTLSCSQTLNHNVMYWYQQKSSQAPKLLFHYYDKDFNNEADTPDNFQSRRPNTSFCFLDIRSPGLGDTAMYLCATSSGGVRTYNQPQHFGDGTRLSIL.

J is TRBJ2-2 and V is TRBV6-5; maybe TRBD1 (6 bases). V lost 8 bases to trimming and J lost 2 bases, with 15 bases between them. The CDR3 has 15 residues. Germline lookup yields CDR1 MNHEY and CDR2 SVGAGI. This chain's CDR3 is CASGNGGLNTGELFF. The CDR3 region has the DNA TGTGCCAGCGGGAATGGGGGCCTTAACACCGGGGAGCTGTTTTTT.